This record concerns one T cell receptor delta chain sequence. In the same sample, other DNA sequences code for this CDR3. The data originate from a study of gamma-delta chains in newborns, infants, children. At the level of the study: Polyclonal expansion of innate γδ T cells after birth follows microbial exposure.

TCRdb called clones from the reads again using CATT. Of approximately 11,000 delta-chain clones in the sample, about 8.6% are singletons; the top ten hold 3.8%. The CDR3 sequence is 15 residues long. Unmatched junction bases numbered 6, after V lost 3 bases and J lost 4 bases. In germline, CDR1 is GEAIGNYY, CDR2 EKD. Input material: blood. The genes are TRDV2 and TRDJ1; 11 nucleotides agree with TRDD3. The TCR comes from a child who was a newborn, infant or young child, either healthy, febrile or measles-vaccinated (not recorded which). CDR3 protein: CACDPLGDRGDKLIF. The CDR3 DNA reads TGTGCCTGTGACCCACTGGGGGATAGGGGCGATAAACTCATCTTT.